The 18 T cell receptor beta chains below all came from one sample that was sequenced in a study of T cells in Graves' hyperthyroidism and ophthalmopathy. The source material, RNA transcripts, was used to amplify TCR beta CDR3 regions. First-round RT-PCR of the TCR CDR3 relied on the HTBI primer set. TCRdb independently ran MiXCR on the multiplex PCR reads; one entry per CDR3 protein. The table has roughly 570,000 distinct CDR3 sequences, about 43% seen once; the top ten hold 15% to 20%. The specimen sequenced was peripheral blood or thyroid tissue (not recorded which). The receptors derive from an adult woman with Graves' disease, either hyperthyroidism or ophthalmopathy (not recorded which).

This clonotype was seen repeatedly, ten times or more. The chain is built from TRBV7-9 and TRBJ2-2; TRBD1 matches 11 bases. Trimming cost V 6 bases and J 3 bases; bases outside gene matches: 3. CDR1 and CDR2 from the germline V gene are SEHNR and FQNEAQ (reference sequence). The CDR3 runs to 15 residues. CDR3 sequence (DNA): TGTGCCAGCAGTTGGACAGGGGGCGACACCGGGGAGCTGTTTTTT. Translating gives CASSWTGGDTGELFF.

The rearrangement uses TRBV10-3 and TRBJ2-2; TRBD1 is a possible D gene (6 bases). V lost 3 bases, J lost 2 bases, and 19 bases lay in between. The germline CDR1 and CDR2 sequences are ENHRY and SYGVKD. The CDR3 length is 18 residues. Written as DNA, the CDR3 is TGTGCCATCAGTGAAAGAGCGACAGGTTATGGAAACACCGGGGAGCTGTTTTTT. Amino acids: CAISERATGYGNTGELFF.

At least ten counts were recorded for this clonotype. The CDR3 here is CASSADRGTGGYTF. DNA of the CDR3: TGTGCCAGCAGCGCAGACAGGGGAACGGGTGGCTACACCTTC. This rearrangement joins TRBV7-2 to TRBJ1-2; TRBD1 aligns across 8 bases. Per the germline V gene, CDR1 is SGHTA and CDR2 is FQGNSA. The CDR3 runs to 14 residues. With V trimmed by 5 bases and J by 7 bases, 9 bases remained unmatched.

There are many counts of this clonotype. The chain couples TRBV7-9 to TRBJ2-7, with D unresolved. CDR1 and CDR2 (germline): SEHNR, FQNEAQ (reference sequence). The CDR3 runs 17 residues. Trimming cost V 2 bases and J 6 bases, with 23 bases left between them. This CDR3 reads CASSLPRPAGAKGEQYF. CDR3 bases: TGTGCCAGCAGCTTACCCCGCCCCGCCGGCGCGAAGGGCGAGCAGTACTTC.

This clonotype was picked up many times. The chain employs TRBV20-1 and TRBJ1-2; no clear D. The CDR3 spans 14 residues. Trimming shortened V by 8 bases and J by 2 bases, and 18 bases separated the two germline ends. Germline V gene data show CDR1 as DFQATT and CDR2 as SNEGSKA (reference sequence). CDR3 sequence (DNA): TGCAGTCCGCTAGAGATAACAAGGAACTATGGCTACACCTTC. It specifies CSPLEITRNYGYTF.

For this clonotype: A read error may explain this, as a much larger clone is one base away. The genes are TRBV10-3 and TRBJ2-7; D is unclear. Germline CDR1 reads ENHRY; CDR2 reads SYGVKD. V was trimmed by 6 bases and J by 2 bases, leaving 8 bases between them. This CDR3 is built from 12 residues. Here the CDR3 reads CAIRSQAYEQYF. The CDR3 nucleotides are TGTGCCATCAGAAGCCAGGCCTACGAGCAGTACTTC.

On this clonotype itself: The final CDR3 position lacks the conserved phenylalanine or tryptophan, pointing to a likely read error. The limits of the CDR3 on the DNA are not certain, so only TCRdb's listed CDR3 is given. The V call is TRBV9, the J call TRBJ1-6. Looked up from germline, CDR1 is SGDLS and CDR2 is YYNGEE. The CDR3 adds up to 9 amino acids, both ends counted. The CDR3 protein is CASSVTHVR.

V and J are TRBV20-1 and TRBJ1-6; D is perhaps TRBD1 (5 bases). CDR1 is DFQATT and CDR2 is SNEGSKA in the germline V gene (reference sequence). The CDR3 has 14 residues. The V and J ends lost 6 bases and 7 bases respectively, with 16 bases between them. Written as DNA, the CDR3 is TGCAGTGCCCGCGGGGCCATCTTCAATTCACCCCTCCACTTT. Encoded protein: CSARGAIFNSPLHF.

The sample holds many counts of this clonotype. The chain has TRBV12-5 and TRBJ2-7, with TRBD2 matching over 12 bases. The CDR3 consists of 15 residues. The ends lost 6 bases at V and 5 bases at J; junction bases unmatched: 8. Looked up from germline, CDR1 is LGHNT and CDR2 is FRNRAP. The CDR3 loop is CASGLRTSGNHEQYF. CDR3 nucleotide sequence: TGTGCTAGTGGCCTCCGGACTAGCGGGAACCACGAGCAGTACTTC.

In its sample, this clonotype was seen once. A read error may produce the germline difference seen at one junction end. This rearrangement joins TRBV7-9 to TRBJ2-5, with a possible D match to TRBD1 (6 bases). This CDR3 is 15 amino acids long. The germline CDR1 and CDR2 sequences are SEHNR and FQNEAQ (reference sequence). CDR3 nucleotide sequence: TGCGCCAGCAGCTCTGGGACATTTGACCAAGAGACCCAGTACTTC. It yields the protein CASSSGTFDQETQYF.

The chain joins TRBV5-1 to TRBJ1-5; D is unclear. The V end lost 4 bases, the J end lost 3 bases, and 14 bases lay between the germline ends. The length of the CDR3 is 15 residues. CDR1 is SGHRS and CDR2 is YFSETQ in the germline V gene. CDR3 sequence reads: CASSGVEGYNQPQHF. CDR3 sequence (DNA): TGCGCCAGCAGCGGGGTAGAGGGCTACAATCAGCCCCAGCATTTT.

The sample holds many counts of this clonotype. J is TRBJ1-2 and V is TRBV6-5, with no clear D. CDR1 is MNHEY and CDR2 is SVGAGI in the germline V gene. The CDR3 sequence is 14 residues long. Trimming removed 4 bases from V and 4 bases from J, with 13 bases in between. CDR3 nucleotides: TGTGCCAGCAGTTTTGGGGTTACGGGCTATGGCTACACCTTC. It codes for CASSFGVTGYGYTF.

The chain is built from TRBV6-4 and TRBJ2-6; weak D call: TRBD2 (6 bases). Germline V gene sequence: CDR1 MRHNA, CDR2 SNTAGT. The V end was cut by 10 bases, the J end by 9 bases, with 10 bases between. The CDR3 has 11 amino acids. This CDR3 reads CAIRRDNVLTF. The CDR3 nucleotides read TGTGCCATCAGGCGGGACAACGTCCTGACTTTC.

The J gene is TRBJ2-2, the V gene TRBV7-9; tentative D call: TRBD2 (5 bases). V was trimmed by 1 base and J by 3 bases, leaving 15 bases between them. CDR3 length: 17 residues. Germline-derived CDR1 and CDR2 are SEHNR and FQNEAQ (reference sequence). The CDR3 DNA sequence: TGTGCCAGCAGCTTAGTACCAGCGGATTGGGACACCGGGGAGCTGTTTTTT. It yields the protein CASSLVPADWDTGELFF.

The chain employs TRBV25-1 and TRBJ1-2, with 8 bases that match TRBD1. CDR3 length: 14 residues. Unmatched junction bases numbered 7, after V lost 5 bases and J lost 5 bases. From germline, CDR1 is MGHDK and CDR2 SYGVNS. The chain's CDR3 is CASSYTRQGYGYTF. Written as DNA, the CDR3 is TGTGCCAGCAGTTACACCCGACAGGGGTATGGCTACACCTTC.

This clonotype was found many times. The chain has TRBV7-2 and TRBJ2-5; D gene unclear. From germline, CDR1 is SGHTA and CDR2 FQGNSA. The length of the CDR3 is 14 residues. The ends were cut back, 5 bases at V and 3 bases at J, with 13 bases in the middle. CDR3 nucleotide sequence: TGTGCCAGCAGCCCTCGGGCCAGTGAAGAGACCCAGTACTTC. Translating it yields CASSPRASEETQYF.

This clonotype was observed at least ten times. This chain uses TRBV20-1 with TRBJ1-2; tentatively, D is TRBD1 (5 bases). The CDR3 length is 13 residues. Germline CDR1 and CDR2: DFQATT and SNEGSKA (reference sequence). V shed 0 bases and J shed 4 bases, with 9 bases lying between them. CDR3 sequence: CSARDRGIYGYTF. In DNA form, the CDR3 reads TGCAGTGCTAGAGACCGGGGGATCTATGGCTACACCTTC.

The J gene is TRBJ2-7, the V gene TRBV2; possibly TRBD1 for D (5 bases). V was cut by 8 bases and J by 0 bases, with 11 bases left in between. The germline CDR1 and CDR2 sequences are SNHLY and FYNNEI. The CDR3 spans 13 residues. The CDR3 region has the DNA TGTGCCAGCCGCGACAGCTACTCCTACGAGCAGTACTTC. It is translated as CASRDSYSYEQYF.